Listed here is a single TCR beta chain. Per the study methods: Reference gene primer amplification in the assay estimated nucleated cell counts. Generated by immunoSEQ multiplex PCR, the TCRdb table keeps only in-frame clones and is missing some. The V and J calls and clone size were taken over from that table, and D and trimming were inferred from the DNA. In the table there are approximately 300,000 clones, 85% of which are singletons. This entry comes from a study of blood T cell repertoires in COVID-19. The CDR3 length is 11 residues. The V end lost 6 bases, the J end lost 5 bases, and 7 bases lay between the germline ends.

The V and J genes are TRBV12-3 or TRBV12-4 and TRBJ2-5; D unclear. Sequencing was carried out using PBMCs or T cells enriched from blood (not recorded which). This clonotype was obtained from a woman aged 25 to 39 who had been exposed to COVID-19. The CDR3 protein is CASSLLETQYF. The CDR3 DNA reads as TGTGCCAGCAGCCTACTGGAGACCCAGTACTTC.